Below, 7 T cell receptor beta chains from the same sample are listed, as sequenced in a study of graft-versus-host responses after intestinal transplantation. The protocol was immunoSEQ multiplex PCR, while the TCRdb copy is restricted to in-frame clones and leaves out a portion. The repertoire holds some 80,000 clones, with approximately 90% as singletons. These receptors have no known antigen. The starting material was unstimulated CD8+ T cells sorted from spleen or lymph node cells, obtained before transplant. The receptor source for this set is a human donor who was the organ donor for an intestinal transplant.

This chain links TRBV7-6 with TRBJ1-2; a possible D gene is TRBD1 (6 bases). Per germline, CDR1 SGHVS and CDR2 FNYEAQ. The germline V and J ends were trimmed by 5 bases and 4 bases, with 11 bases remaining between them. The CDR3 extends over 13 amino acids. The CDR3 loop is CASSDTGSYGYTF. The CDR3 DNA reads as TGTGCCAGCAGCGATACAGGGAGCTATGGCTACACCTTC. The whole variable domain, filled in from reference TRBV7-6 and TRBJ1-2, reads GAGVSQSPRYKVTKRGQDVALRCDPISGHVSLYWYRQALGQGPEFLTYFNYEAQQDKSGLPNDRFSAERPEGSISTLTIQRTEQRDSAMYRCASSDTGSYGYTFGSGTRLTVV.

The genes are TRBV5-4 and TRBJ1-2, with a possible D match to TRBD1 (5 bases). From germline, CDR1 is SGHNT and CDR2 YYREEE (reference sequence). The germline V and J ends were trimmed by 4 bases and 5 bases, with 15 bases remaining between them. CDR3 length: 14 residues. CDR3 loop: CASSPGTGVYGYTF. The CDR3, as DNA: TGTGCCAGCAGCCCCGGGACGGGCGTTTATGGCTACACCTTC.

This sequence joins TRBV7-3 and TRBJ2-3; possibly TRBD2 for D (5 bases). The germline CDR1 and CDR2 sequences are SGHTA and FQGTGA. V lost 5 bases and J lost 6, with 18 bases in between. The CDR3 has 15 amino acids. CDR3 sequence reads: CASSPDRGLLDTQYF. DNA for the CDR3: TGTGCCAGCAGCCCTGATCGCGGACTTCTGGATACGCAGTATTTT.

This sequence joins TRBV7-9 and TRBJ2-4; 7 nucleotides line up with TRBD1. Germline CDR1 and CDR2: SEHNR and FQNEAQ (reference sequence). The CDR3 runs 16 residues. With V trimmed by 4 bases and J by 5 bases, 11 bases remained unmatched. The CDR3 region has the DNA TGTGCCAGCAGCTCCATTTCAGCCGACAGGGAAAACATTCAGTACTTC. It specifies CASSSISADRENIQYF.

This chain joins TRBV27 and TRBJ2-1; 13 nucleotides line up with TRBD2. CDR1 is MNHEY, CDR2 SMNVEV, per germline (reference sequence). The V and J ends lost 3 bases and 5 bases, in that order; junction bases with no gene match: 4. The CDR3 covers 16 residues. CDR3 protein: CASSFGTSGANNEQFF. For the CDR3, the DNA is TGTGCCAGCAGTTTTGGGACTAGCGGGGCCAACAATGAGCAGTTCTTC.

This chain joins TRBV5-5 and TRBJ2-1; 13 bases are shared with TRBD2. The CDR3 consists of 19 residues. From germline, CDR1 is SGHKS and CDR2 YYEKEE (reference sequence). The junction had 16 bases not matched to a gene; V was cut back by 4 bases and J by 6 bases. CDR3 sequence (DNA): TGTGCCAGCAGCCCTCCGGGACTAGCGGGGTTCTTAGCGTTCAATGAGCAGTTCTTC. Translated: CASSPPGLAGFLAFNEQFF. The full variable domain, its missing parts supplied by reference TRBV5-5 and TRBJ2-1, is DAGVTQSPTHLIKTRGQQVTLRCSPISGHKSVSWYQQVLGQGPQFIFQYYEKEERGRGNFPDRFSARQFPNYSSELNVNALLLGDSALYLCASSPPGLAGFLAFNEQFFGPGTRLTVL.

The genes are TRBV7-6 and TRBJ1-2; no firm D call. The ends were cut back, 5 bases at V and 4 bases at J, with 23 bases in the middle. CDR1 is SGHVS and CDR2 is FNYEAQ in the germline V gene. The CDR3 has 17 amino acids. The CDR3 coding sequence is TGTGCCAGCAGCGCCCCTATTAAATCTCGAAAGACCTATGGCTACACCTTC. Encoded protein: CASSAPIKSRKTYGYTF.